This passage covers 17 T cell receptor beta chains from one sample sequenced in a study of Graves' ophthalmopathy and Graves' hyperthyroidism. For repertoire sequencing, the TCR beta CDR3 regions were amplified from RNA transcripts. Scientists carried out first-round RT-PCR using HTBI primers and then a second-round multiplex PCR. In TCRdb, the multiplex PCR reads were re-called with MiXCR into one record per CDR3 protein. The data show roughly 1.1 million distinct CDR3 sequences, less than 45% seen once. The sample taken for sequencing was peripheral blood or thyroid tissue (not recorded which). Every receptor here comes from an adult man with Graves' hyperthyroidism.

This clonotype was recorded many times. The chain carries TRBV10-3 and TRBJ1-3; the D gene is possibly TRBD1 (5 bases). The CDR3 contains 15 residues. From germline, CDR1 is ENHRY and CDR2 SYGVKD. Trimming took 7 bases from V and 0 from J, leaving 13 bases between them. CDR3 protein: CAIKPSTDSGNTIYF. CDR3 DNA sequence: TGTGCCATCAAGCCTTCGACAGACTCTGGAAACACCATATATTTT.

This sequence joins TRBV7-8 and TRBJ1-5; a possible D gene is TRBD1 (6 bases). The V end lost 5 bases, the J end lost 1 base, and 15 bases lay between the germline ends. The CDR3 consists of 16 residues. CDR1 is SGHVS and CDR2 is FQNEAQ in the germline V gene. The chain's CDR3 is CASSKGGGTSNQPQHF. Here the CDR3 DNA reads TGTGCCAGCAGCAAAGGAGGGGGAACAAGCAATCAGCCCCAGCATTTT.

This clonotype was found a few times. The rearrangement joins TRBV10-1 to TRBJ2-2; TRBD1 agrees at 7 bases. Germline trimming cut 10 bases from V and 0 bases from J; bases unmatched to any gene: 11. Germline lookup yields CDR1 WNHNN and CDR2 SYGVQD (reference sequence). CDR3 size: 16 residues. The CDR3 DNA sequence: TGCGCCAAGTGGACAGGTGTTAAGTCGAACACCGGGGAGCTGTTTTTT. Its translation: CAKWTGVKSNTGELFF.

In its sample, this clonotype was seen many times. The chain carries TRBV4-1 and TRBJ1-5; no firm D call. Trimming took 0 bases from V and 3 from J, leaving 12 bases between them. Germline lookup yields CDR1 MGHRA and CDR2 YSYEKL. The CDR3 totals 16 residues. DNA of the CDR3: TGCGCCAGCAGCCAAGAGGTGGGCCATTTCAATCAGCCCCAGCATTTT. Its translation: CASSQEVGHFNQPQHF.

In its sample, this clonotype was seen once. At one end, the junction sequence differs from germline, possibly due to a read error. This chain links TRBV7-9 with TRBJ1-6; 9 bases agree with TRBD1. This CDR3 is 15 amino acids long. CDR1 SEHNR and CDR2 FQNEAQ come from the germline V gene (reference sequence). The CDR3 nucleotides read TGTGCCAACAGCTTACAGGGGGCTGTTAATTCACCCCTCCACTTT. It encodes CANSLQGAVNSPLHF.

In DNA form, the CDR3 reads TGTGCCACCCGAGAGGACAGGGGGCCTCAGCCCCAGCATTTT. The encoded protein is CATREDRGPQPQHF. The chain is built from TRBV10-3 and TRBJ1-5; 11 bases fit TRBD1. Germline V gene lookup returns CDR1 ENHRY and CDR2 SYGVKD. J lost 6 bases, V lost 10 bases, and 8 bases had no gene match. The length of the CDR3 is 14 residues.

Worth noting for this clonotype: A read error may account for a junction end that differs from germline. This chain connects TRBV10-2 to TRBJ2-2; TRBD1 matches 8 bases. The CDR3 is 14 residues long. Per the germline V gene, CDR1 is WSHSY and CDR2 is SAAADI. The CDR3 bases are TGTGCCAGCAGAACGACAGGGGAAGGCGGGGAGCTGTTTTTT. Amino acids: CASRTTGEGGELFF.

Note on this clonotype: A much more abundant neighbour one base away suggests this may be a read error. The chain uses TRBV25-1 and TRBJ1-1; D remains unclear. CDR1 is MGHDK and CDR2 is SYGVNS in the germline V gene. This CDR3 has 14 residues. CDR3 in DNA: TGTGACAGCAGTTTCGTGGGCAGAGCCGCTGAAGCTTTCTTT. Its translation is CDSSFVGRAAEAFF.

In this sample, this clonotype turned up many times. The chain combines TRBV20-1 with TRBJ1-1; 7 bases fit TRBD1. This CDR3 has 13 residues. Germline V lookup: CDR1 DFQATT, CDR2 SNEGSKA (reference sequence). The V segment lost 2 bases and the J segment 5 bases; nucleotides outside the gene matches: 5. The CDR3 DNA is TGCAGTGCTAGAACACAGGGGTTGACTGAAGCTTTCTTT. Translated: CSARTQGLTEAFF.

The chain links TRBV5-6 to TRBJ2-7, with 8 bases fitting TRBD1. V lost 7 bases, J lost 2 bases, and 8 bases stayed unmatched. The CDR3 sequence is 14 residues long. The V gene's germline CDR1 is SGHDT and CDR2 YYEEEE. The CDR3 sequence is CASAWGTGAYEQYF. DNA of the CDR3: TGTGCCAGCGCTTGGGGGACAGGAGCCTACGAGCAGTACTTC.

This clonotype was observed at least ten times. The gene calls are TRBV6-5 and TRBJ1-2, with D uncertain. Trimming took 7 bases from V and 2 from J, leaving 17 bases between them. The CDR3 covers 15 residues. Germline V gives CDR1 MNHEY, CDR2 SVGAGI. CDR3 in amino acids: CASTLALGRNYGYTF. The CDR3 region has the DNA TGTGCCAGCACCTTGGCTCTGGGTCGAAACTATGGCTACACCTTC.

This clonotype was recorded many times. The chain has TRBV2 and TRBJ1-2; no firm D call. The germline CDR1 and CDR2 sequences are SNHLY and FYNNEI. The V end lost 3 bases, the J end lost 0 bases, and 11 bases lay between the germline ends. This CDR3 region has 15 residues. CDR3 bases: TGTGCCAGCAGTGAGAAGGGTTCGACTAACTATGGCTACACCTTC. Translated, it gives CASSEKGSTNYGYTF.

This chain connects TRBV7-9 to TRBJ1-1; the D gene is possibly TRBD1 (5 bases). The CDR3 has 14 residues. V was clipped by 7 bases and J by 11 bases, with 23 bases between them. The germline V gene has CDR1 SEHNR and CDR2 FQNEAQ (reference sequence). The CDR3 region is CASTRMGGEESAFF. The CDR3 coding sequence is TGTGCCAGCACTCGAATGGGGGGAGAAGAATCGGCTTTCTTT.

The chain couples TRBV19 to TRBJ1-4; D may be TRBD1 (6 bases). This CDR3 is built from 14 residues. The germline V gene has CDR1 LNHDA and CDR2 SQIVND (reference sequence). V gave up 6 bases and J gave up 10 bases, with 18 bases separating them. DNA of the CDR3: TGTGCCAGTAGCCTCACGGGGGCGCGGCGAAAACTGTTTTTT. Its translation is CASSLTGARRKLFF.

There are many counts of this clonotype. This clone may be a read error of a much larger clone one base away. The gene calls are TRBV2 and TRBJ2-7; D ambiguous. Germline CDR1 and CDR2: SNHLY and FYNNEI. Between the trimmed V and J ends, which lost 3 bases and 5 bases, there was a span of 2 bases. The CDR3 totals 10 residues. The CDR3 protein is CASSDHEQYF. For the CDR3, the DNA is TGTGCCAGCAGTGACCACGAGCAGTACTTC.

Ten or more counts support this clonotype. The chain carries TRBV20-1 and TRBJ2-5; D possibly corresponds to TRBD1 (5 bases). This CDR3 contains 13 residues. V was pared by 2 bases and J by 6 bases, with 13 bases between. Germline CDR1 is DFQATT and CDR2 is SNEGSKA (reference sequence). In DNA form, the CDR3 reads TGCAGTGCTAGATCGTCACAGGAAAAGACCCAGTACTTC. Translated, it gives CSARSSQEKTQYF.

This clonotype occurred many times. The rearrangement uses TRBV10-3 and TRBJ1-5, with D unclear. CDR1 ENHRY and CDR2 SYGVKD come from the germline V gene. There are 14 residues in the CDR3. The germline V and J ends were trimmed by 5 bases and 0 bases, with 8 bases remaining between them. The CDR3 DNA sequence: TGTGCCATCAGTCGTGCCGATAGCAATCAGCCCCAGCATTTT. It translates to CAISRADSNQPQHF.